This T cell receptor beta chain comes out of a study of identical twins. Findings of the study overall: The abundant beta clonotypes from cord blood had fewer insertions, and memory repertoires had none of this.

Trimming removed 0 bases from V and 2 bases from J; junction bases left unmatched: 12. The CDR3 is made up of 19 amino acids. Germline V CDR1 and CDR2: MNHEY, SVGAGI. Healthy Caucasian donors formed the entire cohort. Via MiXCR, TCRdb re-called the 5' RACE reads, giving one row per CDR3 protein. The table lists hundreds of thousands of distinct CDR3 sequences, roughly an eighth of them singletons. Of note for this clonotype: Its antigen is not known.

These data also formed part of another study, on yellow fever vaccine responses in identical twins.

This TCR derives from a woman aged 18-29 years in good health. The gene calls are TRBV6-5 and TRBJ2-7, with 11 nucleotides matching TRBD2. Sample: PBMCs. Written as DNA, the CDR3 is TGTGCCAGCAGTTACTCTGGGACTAGCGGAACGTTAAGGGCCTACGAGCAGTACTTC. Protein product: CASSYSGTSGTLRAYEQYF.